Following are 7 T cell receptor beta chains from one sample sequenced in a study of blood T cell repertoires in COVID-19. TCRdb's table, derived via immunoSEQ multiplex PCR, lists solely in-frame clones and lacks some. The sample comprises around 60,000 clones, around 83% of which are singletons, and around 3.4% rests with the top ten. Sequencing was carried out using peripheral blood. The receptors were sampled from a woman older than 75 with acute or convalescent COVID-19.

This clone was picked up one time. This chain uses TRBV7-2 with TRBJ2-2, with TRBD1 matching over 8 bases. This CDR3 contains 15 residues. The ends lost 4 bases at V and 3 bases at J; junction bases unmatched: 4. From germline, CDR1 is SGHTA and CDR2 FQGNSA. The CDR3 bases are TGTGCCAGCAGCTCCACGACAGGGGACACCGGGGAGCTGTTTTTT. This sequence encodes CASSSTTGDTGELFF.

This rearrangement joins TRBV30 to TRBJ2-1; D might be TRBD1 (5 bases). V was shortened by 0 bases and J by 5 bases, with 11 bases between the two germline ends. The CDR3 contains 14 residues. Germline CDR1 reads GTSNPN; CDR2 reads SVGIG (reference sequence). CDR3 loop: CAWSVLWGDNEQFF. CDR3 bases: TGTGCCTGGAGTGTACTGTGGGGCGACAATGAGCAGTTCTTC.

This chain connects TRBV6-5 to TRBJ2-5, with D unresolved. The V gene lost 7 bases and the J gene lost 5 bases, with 8 bases spanning the gap. The CDR3 sequence is 11 residues long. Germline CDR1 reads MNHEY; CDR2 reads SVGAGI. In nucleotides, the CDR3 is TGTGCCAGCACCAAGCTGGAGACCCAGTACTTC. This translates into CASTKLETQYF.

The chain carries TRBV5-1 and TRBJ2-1, with 8 nucleotides matching TRBD1. The CDR3 is made up of 15 amino acids. After removal of 3 bases from V and 5 bases from J, the junction contained 7 bases not matched to a gene. The germline V gene has CDR1 SGHRS and CDR2 YFSETQ. CDR3 sequence: CASSSYRGYNNEQFF. CDR3 coding DNA: TGCGCCAGCAGCTCCTACAGGGGGTATAACAATGAGCAGTTCTTC.

The V gene is TRBV5-1, the J gene TRBJ2-5; no reliable D call. Per the germline V gene, CDR1 is SGHRS and CDR2 is YFSETQ. V shed 4 bases and J shed 2 bases, with 9 bases lying between them. CDR3 length: 13 residues. CDR3 loop: CASSRTIQETQYF. The CDR3 bases are TGCGCCAGCAGCCGCACAATACAAGAGACCCAGTACTTC.

The chain joins TRBV10-2 to TRBJ1-5; maybe TRBD1 (5 bases). The CDR3 totals 13 residues. Germline values: CDR1 WSHSY, CDR2 SAAADI. The germline V and J ends were trimmed by 10 bases and 6 bases, with 16 bases remaining between them. CDR3 DNA sequence: TGCGCCACTACTGGCCAGGGAGGTCAGCCCCAGCATTTT. Protein sequence: CATTGQGGQPQHF.

This clone has a handful of counts. This chain uses TRBV4-1 with TRBJ2-1; 14 nucleotides align to TRBD2. The CDR3 contains 14 residues. Germline assignment: CDR1 MGHRA and CDR2 YSYEKL. After removal of 9 bases from V and 5 bases from J, the junction contained 3 bases not matched to a gene. CDR3 loop: CASRTSGRHNEQFF. The CDR3 DNA reads TGCGCCAGTCGGACTAGCGGGAGGCACAATGAGCAGTTCTTC.